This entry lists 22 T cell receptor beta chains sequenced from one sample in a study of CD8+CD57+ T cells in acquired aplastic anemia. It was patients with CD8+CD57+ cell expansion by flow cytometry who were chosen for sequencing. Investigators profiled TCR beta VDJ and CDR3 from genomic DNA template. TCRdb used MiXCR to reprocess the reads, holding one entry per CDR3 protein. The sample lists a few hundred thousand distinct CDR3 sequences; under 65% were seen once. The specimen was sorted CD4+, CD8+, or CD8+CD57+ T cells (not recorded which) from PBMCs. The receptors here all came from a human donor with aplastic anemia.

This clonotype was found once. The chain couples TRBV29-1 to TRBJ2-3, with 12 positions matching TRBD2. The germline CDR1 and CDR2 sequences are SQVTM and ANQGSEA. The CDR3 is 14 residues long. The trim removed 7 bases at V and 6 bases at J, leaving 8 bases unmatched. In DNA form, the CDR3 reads TGCAGCGCCCTAACTAGCGGGAGGCTCGATACGCAGTATTTT. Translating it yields CSALTSGRLDTQYF.

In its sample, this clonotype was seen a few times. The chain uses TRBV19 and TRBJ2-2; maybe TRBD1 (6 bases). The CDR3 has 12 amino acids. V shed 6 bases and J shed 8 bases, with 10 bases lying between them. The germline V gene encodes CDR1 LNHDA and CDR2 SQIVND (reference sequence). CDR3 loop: CASSVGTGELFF. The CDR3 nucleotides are TGTGCCAGTAGCGTAGGGACAGGGGAGCTGTTTTTT.

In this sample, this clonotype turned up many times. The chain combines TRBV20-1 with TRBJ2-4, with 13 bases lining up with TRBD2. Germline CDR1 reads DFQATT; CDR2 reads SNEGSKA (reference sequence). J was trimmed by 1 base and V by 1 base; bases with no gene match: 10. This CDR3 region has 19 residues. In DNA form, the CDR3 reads TGCAGTGCTAGAGCCGTACTAGCGGGAGGGGATAGGGCCAAAAACATTCAGTACTTC. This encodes CSARAVLAGGDRAKNIQYF.

The CDR3 coding sequence is TGTGCCAGTACCCTCGGACAGGACGAATCACCCCTCCACTTT. Residues: CASTLGQDESPLHF. This rearrangement joins TRBV19 to TRBJ1-6; TRBD1 matches 7 bases. J was trimmed by 10 bases and V by 7 bases; bases with no gene match: 10. Germline values: CDR1 LNHDA, CDR2 SQIVND (reference sequence). CDR3 length: 14 amino acids.

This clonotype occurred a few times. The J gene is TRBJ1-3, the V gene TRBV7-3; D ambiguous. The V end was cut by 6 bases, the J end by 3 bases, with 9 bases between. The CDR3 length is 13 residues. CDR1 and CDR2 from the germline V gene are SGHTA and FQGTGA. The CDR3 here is CASSQDDGNTIYF. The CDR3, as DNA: TGTGCCAGCAGTCAGGACGATGGAAACACCATATATTTT. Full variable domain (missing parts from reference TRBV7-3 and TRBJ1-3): GAGVSQTPSNKVTEKGKYVELRCDPISGHTALYWYRQSLGQGPEFLIYFQGTGAADDSGLPNDRFFAVRPEGSVSTLKIQRTERGDSAVYLCASSQDDGNTIYFGEGSWLTVV.

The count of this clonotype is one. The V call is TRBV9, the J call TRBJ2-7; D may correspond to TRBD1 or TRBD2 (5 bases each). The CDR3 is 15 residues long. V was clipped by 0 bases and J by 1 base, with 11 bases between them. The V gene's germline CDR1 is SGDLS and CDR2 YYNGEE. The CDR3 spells CASSVGPGRSYEQYF. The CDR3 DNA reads TGTGCCAGCAGCGTAGGGCCAGGGAGATCCTACGAGCAGTACTTC. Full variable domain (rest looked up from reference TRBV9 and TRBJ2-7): DSGVTQTPKHLITATGQRVTLRCSPRSGDLSVYWYQQSLDQGLQFLIQYYNGEERAKGNILERFSAQQFPDLHSELNLSSLELGDSALYFCASSVGPGRSYEQYFGPGTRLTVT.

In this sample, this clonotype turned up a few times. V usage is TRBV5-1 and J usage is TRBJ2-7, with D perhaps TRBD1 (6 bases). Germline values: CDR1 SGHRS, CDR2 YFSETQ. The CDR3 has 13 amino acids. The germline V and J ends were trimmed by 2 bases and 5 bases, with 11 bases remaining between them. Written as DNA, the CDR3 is TGCGCCAGCAGCTTAGGACAGAGAGACGAGCAGTACTTC. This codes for CASSLGQRDEQYF.

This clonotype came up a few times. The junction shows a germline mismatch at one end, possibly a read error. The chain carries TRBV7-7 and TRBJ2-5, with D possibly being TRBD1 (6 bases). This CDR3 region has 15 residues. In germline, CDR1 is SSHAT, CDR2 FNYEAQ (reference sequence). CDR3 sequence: CASSLVAQGTETQYF. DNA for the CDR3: TGTGCTAGCAGCTTAGTTGCCCAGGGGACGGAGACCCAGTACTTC.

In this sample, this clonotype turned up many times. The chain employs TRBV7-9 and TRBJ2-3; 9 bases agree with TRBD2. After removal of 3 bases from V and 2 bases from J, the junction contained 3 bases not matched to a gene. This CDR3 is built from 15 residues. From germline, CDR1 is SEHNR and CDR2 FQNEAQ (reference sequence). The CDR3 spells CASSFLAGLTDTQYF. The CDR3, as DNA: TGTGCCAGCAGCTTTCTAGCGGGACTCACAGATACGCAGTATTTT.

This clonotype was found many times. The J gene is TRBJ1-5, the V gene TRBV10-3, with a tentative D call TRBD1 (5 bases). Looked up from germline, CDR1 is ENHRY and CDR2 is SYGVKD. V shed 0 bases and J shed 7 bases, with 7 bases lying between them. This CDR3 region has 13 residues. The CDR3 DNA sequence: TGTGCCATCAGTGAGTCCTGGGACCAGCCCCAGCATTTT. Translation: CAISESWDQPQHF.

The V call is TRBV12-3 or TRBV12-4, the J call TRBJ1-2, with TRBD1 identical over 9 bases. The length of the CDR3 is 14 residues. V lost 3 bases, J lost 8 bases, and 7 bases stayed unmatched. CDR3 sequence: CASSFSGQGSGYTF. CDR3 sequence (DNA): TGTGCCAGCAGTTTTTCGGGACAGGGCTCCGGCTACACCTTC.

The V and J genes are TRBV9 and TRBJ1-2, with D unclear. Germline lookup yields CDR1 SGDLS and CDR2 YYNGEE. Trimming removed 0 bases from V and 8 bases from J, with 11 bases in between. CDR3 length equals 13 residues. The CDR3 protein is CASSVDWGGGYTF. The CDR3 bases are TGTGCCAGCAGCGTAGATTGGGGAGGCGGCTACACCTTC.

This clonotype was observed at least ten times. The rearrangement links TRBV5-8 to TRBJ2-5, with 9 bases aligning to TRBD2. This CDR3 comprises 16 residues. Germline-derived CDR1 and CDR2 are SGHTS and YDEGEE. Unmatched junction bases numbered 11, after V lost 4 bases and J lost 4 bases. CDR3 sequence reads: CASSTSRGGAIETQYF. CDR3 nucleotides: TGTGCCAGCAGCACCTCCCGCGGGGGGGCGATAGAGACCCAGTACTTC. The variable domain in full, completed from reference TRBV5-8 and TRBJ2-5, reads EAGVTQSPTHLIKTRGQQATLRCSPISGHTSVYWYQQALGLGLQFLLWYDEGEERNRGNFPPRFSGRQFPNYSSELNVNALELEDSALYLCASSTSRGGAIETQYFGPGTRLLVL.

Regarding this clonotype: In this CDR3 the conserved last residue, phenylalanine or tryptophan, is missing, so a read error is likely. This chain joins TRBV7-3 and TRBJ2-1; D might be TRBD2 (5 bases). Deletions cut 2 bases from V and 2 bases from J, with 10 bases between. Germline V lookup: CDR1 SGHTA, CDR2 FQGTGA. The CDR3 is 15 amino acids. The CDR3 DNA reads TGTGCCAGCAGCTTACGAGAGGGCGCCTACAATGAGCAGTTCTCC. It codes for CASSLREGAYNEQFS.

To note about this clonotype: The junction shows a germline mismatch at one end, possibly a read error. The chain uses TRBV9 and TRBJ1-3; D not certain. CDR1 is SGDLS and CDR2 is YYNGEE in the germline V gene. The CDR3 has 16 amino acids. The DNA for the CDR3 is TGTGCCAGCAGCGTAGCGGGCAGCTTCTATGGCTACACCATATACTTT. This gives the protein CASSVAGSFYGYTIYF.

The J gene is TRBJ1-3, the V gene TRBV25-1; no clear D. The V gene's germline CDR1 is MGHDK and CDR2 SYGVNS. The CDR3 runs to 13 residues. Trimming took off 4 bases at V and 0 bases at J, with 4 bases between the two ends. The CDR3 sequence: CASSVNSGNTIYF. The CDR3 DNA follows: TGTGCCAGCAGTGTGAACTCTGGAAACACCATATATTTT.

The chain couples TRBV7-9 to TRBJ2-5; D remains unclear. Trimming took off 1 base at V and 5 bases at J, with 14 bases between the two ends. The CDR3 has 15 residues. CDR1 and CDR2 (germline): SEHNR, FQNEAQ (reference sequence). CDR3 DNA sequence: TGTGCCAGCAGCTTAGGAGAGCTGGGAATGGAGACCCAGTACTTC. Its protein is CASSLGELGMETQYF.

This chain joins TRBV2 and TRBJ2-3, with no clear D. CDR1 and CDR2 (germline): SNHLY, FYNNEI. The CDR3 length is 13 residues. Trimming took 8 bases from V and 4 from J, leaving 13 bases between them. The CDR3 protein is CASQMTRPDTQYF. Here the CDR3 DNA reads TGTGCCAGCCAGATGACCCGCCCAGATACGCAGTATTTT.

The CDR3 DNA follows: TGTGCCAGCAGCCTCAAATATTCGGATACGCAGTATTTT. It codes for CASSLKYSDTQYF. V is TRBV7-3 and J is TRBJ2-3; D is uncertain. Trimming took 5 bases from V and 6 from J, leaving 12 bases between them. The CDR3 runs 13 residues. The germline V gene has CDR1 SGHTA and CDR2 FQGTGA.

CDR3 sequence reads: CASSTLGGGQTQYF. In DNA, the CDR3 is TGTGCCAGCAGTACCTTGGGGGGCGGACAGACCCAGTACTTC. V gene TRBV2 combines with J gene TRBJ2-5; D may be TRBD1 or TRBD2 (6 bases each). V lost 5 bases, J lost 6 bases, and 16 bases lay in between. Germline V gene data show CDR1 as SNHLY and CDR2 as FYNNEI. The CDR3 extends over 14 amino acids. Full variable domain (remainder filled in from reference TRBV2 and TRBJ2-5): EPEVTQTPSHQVTQMGQEVILRCVPISNHLYFYWYRQILGQKVEFLVSFYNNEISEKSEIFDDQFSVERPDGSNFTLKIRSTKLEDSAMYFCASSTLGGGQTQYFGPGTRLLVL.

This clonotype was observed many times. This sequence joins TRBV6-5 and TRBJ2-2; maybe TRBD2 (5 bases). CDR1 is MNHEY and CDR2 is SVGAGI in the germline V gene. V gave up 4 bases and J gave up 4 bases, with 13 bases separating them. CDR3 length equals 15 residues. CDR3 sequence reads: CASSSPGRGTGELFF. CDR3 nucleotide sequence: TGTGCCAGCAGTTCCCCTGGTCGGGGCACCGGGGAGCTGTTTTTT.

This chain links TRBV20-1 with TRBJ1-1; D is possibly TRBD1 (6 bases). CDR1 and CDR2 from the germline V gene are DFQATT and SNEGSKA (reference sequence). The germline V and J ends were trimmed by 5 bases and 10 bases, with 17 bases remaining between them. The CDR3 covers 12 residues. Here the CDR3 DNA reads TGCAGTGCTGCACACGGACAGCCGAGAGCTTTCTTT. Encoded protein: CSAAHGQPRAFF.